This T cell receptor beta chain was identified during a study of glioma-infiltrating T cells after dendritic cell vaccination. Sequencing was performed with immunoSEQ multiplex PCR; in TCRdb, only in-frame clones are kept and a portion is missing. The repertoire holds tens of thousands of clones, with around 85% as singletons. The CDR3 length is 14 residues. V lost 5 bases to trimming and J lost 2 bases, with 10 bases between them. The germline gives CDR1 LNHDA, CDR2 SQIVND (reference sequence). The time point here: after dendritic cell vaccination, including at tumor progression/relapse. This clone turned up a few times.

The sample consisted of blood, taken after dendritic cell vaccination. The sequence derives from a human donor with glioblastoma. The V and J genes are TRBV19 and TRBJ1-3; D is perhaps TRBD1 (6 bases). The CDR3 loop reads CASSSKGAGNTIYF. The CDR3 coding sequence is TGTGCCAGTAGTTCCAAGGGGGCTGGAAACACCATATATTTT.